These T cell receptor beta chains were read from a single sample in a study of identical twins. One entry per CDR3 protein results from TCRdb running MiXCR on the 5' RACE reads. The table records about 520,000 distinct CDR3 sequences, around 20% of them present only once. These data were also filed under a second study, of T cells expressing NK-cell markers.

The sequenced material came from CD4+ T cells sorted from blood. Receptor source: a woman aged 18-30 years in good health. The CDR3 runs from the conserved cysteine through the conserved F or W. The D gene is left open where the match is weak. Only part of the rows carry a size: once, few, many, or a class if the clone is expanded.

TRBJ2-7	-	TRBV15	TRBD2	TGTGCCACCAGCATTCCTGGGTCTAGCGGCTACGAGCAGTACTTC	CATSIPGSSGYEQYF
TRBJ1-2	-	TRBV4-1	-	TGCGCCAGCACCAACCGTCTGGGCGGCTACACCTTC	CASTNRLGGYTF
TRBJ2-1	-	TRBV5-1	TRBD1	TGCGCCAGCAGCTTGGCCGGGACAGGAGGCGGGAATGAGCAGTTCTTC	CASSLAGTGGGNEQFF
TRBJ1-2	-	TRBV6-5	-	TGTGCCAGCAGTTACGTCGGCAGAACCTATGGCTACACCTTC	CASSYVGRTYGYTF
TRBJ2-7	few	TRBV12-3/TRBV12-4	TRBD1	TGTGCCAGCAGTCCCCACAGGGGCGGGTACGAGCAGTACTTC	CASSPHRGGYEQYF
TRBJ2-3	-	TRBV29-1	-	TGCAGCGTGACAGGGACTGCCGATACGCAGTATTTT	CSVTGTADTQYF
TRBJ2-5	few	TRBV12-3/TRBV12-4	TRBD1	TGTGCCAGCAGTTGGGACAGGGGCCAGGGAGAGACCCAGTACTTC	CASSWDRGQGETQYF
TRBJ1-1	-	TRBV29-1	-	TGCAGCCCGGAATACGGCACTGAAGCTTTCTTT	CSPEYGTEAFF
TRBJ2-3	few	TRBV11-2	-	TGTGCCAGCAGCCGGTCGGTTACGCAGTATTTT	CASSRSVTQYF
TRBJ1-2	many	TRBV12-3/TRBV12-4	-	TGTGCCAGCAGAGGACAGCCGACGGACTATGGCTACACCTTC	CASRGQPTDYGYTF